The T cell receptor (beta chain) under discussion was sequenced for a study of cytomegalovirus exposure and HLA in healthy donors. Study observations and caveats: Productive status was seen about 90% or about 30% of the time for most TCR beta V segments in an earlier analysis. A link between a missense DCLRE1C variant and TCR beta V- and J-gene trimming emerged from a later analysis.

In the PCR, 60 Vbeta and 13 Jbeta primers were used. How the authors handled the data: Roughly 11 million shared chains were among the about 80 million unique TCR beta chains that a later analysis counted. The table came from immunoSEQ multiplex PCR; TCRdb's copy has only in-frame clones and leaves some out. The V and J calls and the clone size are those of that table, but D and trimming were determined from the DNA. The sample consists of 110,000 to 150,000 clones, around three quarters of them appearing once. Trimming pared 1 base from V and 3 bases from J, leaving 13 bases between. Germline CDR1 SNHLY, CDR2 FYNNEI. The CDR3 contains 16 residues. A note on this clone: Its antigen is not identified.

The specimen sequenced was PBMCs. The chain carries TRBV2 and TRBJ2-1; D might be TRBD1 (6 bases). This receptor was identified in a man between 40 and 49 years old in good health and CMV-seronegative. The CDR3: CASSEVARGLYNEQFF. The DNA of the CDR3 is TGTGCCAGCAGTGAAGTGGCCAGGGGCCTCTACAATGAGCAGTTCTTC.